This TCR beta chain originates from a study of CD8 T cells in ankylosing spondylitis (TCRdb year 2017). For the wider study: T cell receptor beta repertoires were profiled in healthy donors and ankylosing spondylitis patients so that disease-linked TCR variants could be found. The full study cohort comprised 20 to 30 ankylosing spondylitis patients and around 100 healthy donors. Peripheral blood was sampled, and synovial fluid was additionally collected from ankylosing spondylitis patients.

This clonotype was picked up a small number of times. Its target antigen remains unknown. No qualities accompany the bases; no much larger clone lies one base away. TCRdb shows the sequencer as Illumina HiSeq 2500. TCR beta libraries were prepared by quantitative 5'-RACE with molecular barcodes. The authors' analysis ran thus. To identify disease-linked TCR variants, a new computational method was used, one built on a probabilistic model of VDJ rearrangement. Using fastp at Q25 and MiXCR, TCRdb reprocessed the public reads and kept productive beta chains. Every distinct CDR3 protein forms one entry, paired with its most common genes and DNA. These V and J calls rely on TCRdb rather than the paper's analysis. The sample data list roughly 350,000 distinct CDR3 sequences, and 6.5% to 10% of these were observed just once. The ten largest account for more than 12% of the sample. General conclusions and limits of the study: Significant enrichment of the disease-linked clones was reported in matched synovial fluid samples from ankylosing spondylitis patients. The disease-linked clones showed a CD8+ phenotype and occurred at relatively low frequencies in peripheral blood. Some motif variants had previously been reported in the synovial fluid and blood of reactive arthritis patients, which suggests shared mechanisms of disease initiation. A TCR beta motif of eight highly homologous amino acid variants appeared characteristic of blood from ankylosing spondylitis patients.

In the germline V gene, CDR1 corresponds to SGHTA and CDR2 to FQGNSA. The trim is 5 bases for V and 7 bases for J, with a gap of 14 bases between the germline ends. The CDR3 starts with the cysteine, ends with the phenylalanine, and has 14 residues. CDR3 DNA is the only sequence kept; it has 42 bases, read in frame from the first base. The receptor comes from a male donor with ankylosing spondylitis. The receptor chain draws on TRBV7-2 and TRBJ1-4, with the D gene not clear enough to name. The sample consisted of blood, either unsorted or a sorted T cell fraction (not recorded which). CDR3 sequence: CASSPSGVGEKLFF. The nucleotides are TGTGCCAGCAGCCCCAGTGGGGTCGGTGAAAAACTGTTTTTT.